The clone carrying this TCR beta chain came up many times. Libraries for naive CD8 T cells, which were made from around 20,000 to 1,000,000 sorted cells, drew on 10%, 30% or 50% of the RNA. This sample stems from a study of molecular identifiers for immune sequencing clone quantification. Using its own MiXCR run on the PCR reads, TCRdb lists one record per CDR3 protein. Among 350,000 or so distinct CDR3 sequences listed, over 20% were seen once. Trimming shortened V by 2 bases and J by 2 bases, and 6 bases separated the two germline ends. Germline CDR1 and CDR2: SQVTM and ANQGSEA. The CDR3 loop spans 12 amino acids.

The source of this sequence is a human donor in good health. Some libraries in this study had Jurkat cell RNA spiked in. The sequenced sample was naive CD8+ T cells from blood, with Jurkat cell RNA spiked in. Subset here: FACS-sorted CD8+CD4-CCR7+CD45RA+ naive T cells. The chain carries TRBV29-1 and TRBJ1-1; D not certain. The CDR3 loop is CSVEPRNTEAFF. DNA of the CDR3: TGCAGCGTTGAACCCAGAAACACTGAAGCTTTCTTT.